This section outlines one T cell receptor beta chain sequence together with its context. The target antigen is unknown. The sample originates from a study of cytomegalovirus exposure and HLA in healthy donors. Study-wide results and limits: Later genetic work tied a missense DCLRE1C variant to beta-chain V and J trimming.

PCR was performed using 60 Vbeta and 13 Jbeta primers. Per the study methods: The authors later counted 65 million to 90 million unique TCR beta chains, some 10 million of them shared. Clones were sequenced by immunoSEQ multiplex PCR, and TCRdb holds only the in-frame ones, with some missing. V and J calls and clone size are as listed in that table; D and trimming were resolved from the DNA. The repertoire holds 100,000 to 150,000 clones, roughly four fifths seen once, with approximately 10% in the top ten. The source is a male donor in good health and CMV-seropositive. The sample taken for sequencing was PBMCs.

The CDR3 sequence is CASSLSGRTNEQFF. CDR3 bases: TGTGCCAGCAGTCTTAGCGGGAGAACAAATGAGCAGTTCTTC. The V call is TRBV7-3, the J call TRBJ2-1; 9 bases line up with TRBD2. CDR3 length: 14 amino acids. The V gene end was trimmed by 6 bases and the J gene end by 7 bases; junction bases not matched to a gene: 7. Per germline, CDR1 SGHTA and CDR2 FQGTGA.